The entry below gives a single TCR beta chain sequence along with its context. Germline V CDR1 and CDR2: SQVTM, ANQGSEA. Trimming cost V 0 bases and J 5 bases; bases outside gene matches: 8. CDR3 length: 15 amino acids. The sample is drawn from a study of T-cell memory formation after mild COVID-19. Study context: The TCR clusters were mostly specific to one donor.

TCRdb reanalysed the 5' RACE reads using MiXCR and keeps one entry per CDR3 protein. The sample carries 340,000 or so distinct CDR3 sequences, 10% to 15% recorded once. The sequence was obtained from a man younger than 30 who had mild COVID-19 (a few samples of this study predate the infection). Cell type and time point are not known. Source material: PBMCs or a T cell subset sorted from them (not recorded which). The chain joins TRBV29-1 to TRBJ2-5, with 8 bases identical to TRBD2. CDR3 sequence reads: CSVEDGRGAWETQYF. The CDR3 DNA reads as TGCAGCGTTGAAGATGGGCGGGGGGCCTGGGAGACCCAGTACTTC.